There are many counts of the clone carrying this T cell receptor beta chain. What it binds is not known. The germline CDR1 and CDR2 sequences are SGHAT and FQNNGV. Trimming left V 8 bases short and J 4 bases short, with 21 bases between. The CDR3 is 16 amino acids. The data were taken from a study of T cell repertoires in cytomegalovirus infection. TCRdb recomputed calls from the reads with MiXCR, one row per CDR3 protein. The data show about 830,000 distinct CDR3 sequences, roughly 33% seen once. This TCR derives from a human donor in good health (CMV status not recorded). Some clones in this sample may be carry-over from other donors' samples. V and J are TRBV11-2 and TRBJ1-3; tentatively, D is TRBD1 (5 bases). The source was cultured CD8+ T cells from PBMCs, collected from culture after CMV antigen stimulation. CDR3 loop: CASLGRGHSTGNTIYF. The CDR3 DNA reads TGTGCCAGCCTTGGAAGGGGCCACAGTACCGGAAACACCATATATTTT.